The 7 T cell receptor beta chains below all came from one sample that was sequenced in a study of CD8 T cells in Susac syndrome. With random hexamers, roughly 0.45 to 1 ug RNA was reverse transcribed. In TCRdb, the immunoSEQ multiplex PCR reads were re-called with MiXCR into one record per CDR3 protein. The sample lists about 150,000 distinct CDR3 sequences; about 95% were seen once. Sequences were obtained from CD4+ T cells from PBMCs. Every receptor here comes from a human donor with multiple sclerosis.

V and J are TRBV7-3 and TRBJ2-7; D is unresolved. V lost 5 bases to trimming and J lost 6 bases, with 14 bases between them. The germline CDR1 and CDR2 sequences are SGHTA and FQGTGA. CDR3 length: 13 residues. CDR3 in DNA: TGTGCCAGCAGCGTGTCACCCCCTACCGAGCAGTACTTC. Residues: CASSVSPPTEQYF.

The chain is built from TRBV5-1 and TRBJ2-5, with 7 positions matching TRBD1. Trimming removed 4 bases from V and 4 bases from J; junction bases left unmatched: 4. Germline V gene data show CDR1 as SGHRS and CDR2 as YFSETQ. The CDR3 runs 13 residues. The CDR3 spells CASSAPGGETQYF. CDR3 DNA: TGCGCCAGCAGCGCCCCAGGGGGAGAGACCCAGTACTTC.

Concerning this clonotype: A junction boundary mismatches the germline segment, possibly from a read error. The J gene is TRBJ2-1, the V gene TRBV9; no clear D. The CDR3 extends over 12 amino acids. Germline V gives CDR1 SGDLS, CDR2 YYNGEE. This chain's CDR3 is CASSVSGRRRVF. The DNA for the CDR3 is TGTGCCAGCAGCGTCTCAGGCAGGAGACGGGTCTTC.

The chain combines TRBV20-1 with TRBJ2-1, with D maybe TRBD2 (6 bases). The CDR3 loop spans 19 amino acids. Germline assignment: CDR1 DFQATT and CDR2 SNEGSKA (reference sequence). Trimming took 0 bases from V and 6 from J, leaving 27 bases between them. The CDR3 DNA sequence: TGCAGTGCTAGAGATGTGGTCTCCACCGGGCGGGACTTAACCAATGAGCAGTTCTTC. Translated, it gives CSARDVVSTGRDLTNEQFF.

The genes are TRBV4-3 and TRBJ2-1; a weak D match, TRBD2 (6 bases). V lost 3 bases to trimming and J lost 9 bases, with 12 bases between them. The CDR3 loop spans 13 amino acids. The V gene's germline CDR1 is LGHNA and CDR2 YSLEER. CDR3 sequence reads: CASSHGIGGEQFF. The DNA of the CDR3 is TGCGCCAGCAGCCACGGAATCGGGGGTGAGCAGTTCTTC.

This chain connects TRBV20-1 to TRBJ1-5, with D possibly being TRBD1 (6 bases). Germline loops: CDR1 DFQATT, CDR2 SNEGSKA (reference sequence). This CDR3 comprises 13 residues. V gave up 6 bases and J gave up 4 bases, with 13 bases separating them. The CDR3 loop reads CSATGTPNQPQHF. The CDR3 DNA reads TGCAGTGCCACCGGGACACCAAATCAGCCCCAGCATTTT.

This chain links TRBV5-4 with TRBJ1-2; a possible D gene is TRBD1 (5 bases). The CDR3 spans 14 residues. Germline CDR1 reads SGHNT; CDR2 reads YYREEE (reference sequence). V was pared by 4 bases and J by 6 bases, with 16 bases between. This CDR3 is CASSAGPSSNGYTF. CDR3 DNA sequence: TGTGCCAGCAGCGCGGGGCCCTCTTCAAATGGCTACACCTTC.